Listed here are 8 T cell receptor beta chains from one sample, sequenced in a study of neurological immune-mediated disorders (dated by TCRdb to 2018 to 2020). The library came from 5' RACE. The sequencer was an Illumina HiSeq 2500. Using fastp at Q25 and MiXCR, TCRdb reprocessed the public reads and kept productive beta chains. Every entry covers one CDR3 protein and lists the most common genes and DNA from its rows. The sample yields just over 30,000 distinct CDR3 sequences; 4% were counted once. The ten largest clones represent roughly 23% of the sample. Sequencing input: CD4+ T cells from blood. These receptors came from a woman aged 40 to 55 in good health.

This clonotype was counted many times. The chain is built from TRBV20-1 and TRBJ2-3; 8 bases are a match to TRBD1. The CDR3 is 14 residues long. Germline V CDR1 and CDR2: DFQATT, SNEGSKA (reference sequence). The trim removed 6 bases at V and 1 base at J, leaving 6 bases unmatched. The chain's CDR3 is CSATPGGGTDTQYF. The DNA of the CDR3 is TGCAGTGCCACCCCAGGGGGCGGCACAGATACGCAGTATTTT.

The sample holds many counts of this clonotype. V usage is TRBV28 and J usage is TRBJ2-1; D remains unclear. The germline V gene has CDR1 MDHEN and CDR2 SYDVKM. Trimming took off 4 bases at V and 2 bases at J, with 12 bases between the two ends. This CDR3 has 15 amino acids. The CDR3 coding sequence is TGTGCCAGCAGTTCCCTAGGGCGTGCCTACAATGAGCAGTTCTTC. This gives the protein CASSSLGRAYNEQFF.

This clonotype occurred many times. This chain links TRBV5-1 with TRBJ2-6; 11 nucleotides agree with TRBD2. Germline CDR1 is SGHRS and CDR2 is YFSETQ. With V trimmed by 2 bases and J by 3 bases, 7 bases remained unmatched. The CDR3 has 18 residues. The CDR3 sequence: CASSFMASGGNGANVLTF. The CDR3 coding sequence is TGCGCCAGCAGCTTTATGGCTAGCGGGGGGAATGGGGCCAACGTCCTGACTTTC.

This clonotype was seen ten or more times. In nucleotides, the CDR3 is TGCAGTGCTCTCACCCGGACAGCCTCCTCTGGAAACACCATATATTTT. As protein: CSALTRTASSGNTIYF. The rearrangement joins TRBV20-1 to TRBJ1-3, with a tentative D call TRBD1 (6 bases). The V and J ends lost 5 bases and 0 bases respectively, with 17 bases between them. This CDR3 spans 16 amino acids. Germline loops: CDR1 DFQATT, CDR2 SNEGSKA (reference sequence).

This clonotype was recorded many times. The chain carries TRBV5-1 and TRBJ1-6, with 9 bases that match TRBD1. The junction had 7 bases not matched to a gene; V was cut back by 5 bases and J by 7 bases. The CDR3 runs 15 residues. Germline V gene lookup returns CDR1 SGHRS and CDR2 YFSETQ. The CDR3 sequence: CASRPGTGMNSPLHF. The CDR3 DNA sequence: TGCGCCAGCAGACCCGGGACAGGGATGAATTCACCCCTCCACTTT. Supplemented by reference TRBV5-1 and TRBJ1-6, the full variable domain reads KAGVTQTPRYLIKTRGQQVTLSCSPISGHRSVSWYQQTPGQGLQFLFEYFSETQRNKGNFPGRFSGRQFSNSRSEMNVSTLELGDSALYLCASRPGTGMNSPLHFGNGTRLTVT.

In its sample, this clonotype was seen many times. The rearrangement joins TRBV13 to TRBJ2-5, with D perhaps TRBD1 (6 bases). The CDR3 runs to 16 residues. Germline V gene lookup returns CDR1 PRHDT and CDR2 FYEKMQ (reference sequence). The V end lost 3 bases, the J end lost 2 bases, and 16 bases lay between the germline ends. Here the CDR3 reads CASSFGDTGNQETQYF. CDR3 coding DNA: TGTGCCAGCAGCTTTGGGGACACGGGAAATCAAGAGACCCAGTACTTC.

This clonotype was picked up many times. The chain recombines TRBV7-3 with TRBJ2-6, with TRBD2 identical over 8 bases. The CDR3 runs 17 residues. Losses at the gene ends were 5 bases for V and 0 bases for J; bases not matched to a gene: 6. Germline V CDR1 and CDR2: SGHTA, FQGTGA. In DNA form, the CDR3 reads TGTGCCAGCAGCCGGGGGGGGCCCGCCTCTGGGGCCAACGTCCTGACTTTC. Protein sequence: CASSRGGPASGANVLTF.

This clonotype was detected many times. The rearrangement uses TRBV12-3 or TRBV12-4 and TRBJ2-1; D is tentatively TRBD1 or TRBD2 (6 bases each). V was shortened by 6 bases and J by 10 bases, with 25 bases between the two germline ends. The length of the CDR3 is 16 residues. The CDR3 loop is CASSSMHGGQAREQFF. CDR3 coding DNA: TGTGCCAGCAGCTCTATGCACGGGGGCCAAGCCCGGGAGCAGTTCTTC.